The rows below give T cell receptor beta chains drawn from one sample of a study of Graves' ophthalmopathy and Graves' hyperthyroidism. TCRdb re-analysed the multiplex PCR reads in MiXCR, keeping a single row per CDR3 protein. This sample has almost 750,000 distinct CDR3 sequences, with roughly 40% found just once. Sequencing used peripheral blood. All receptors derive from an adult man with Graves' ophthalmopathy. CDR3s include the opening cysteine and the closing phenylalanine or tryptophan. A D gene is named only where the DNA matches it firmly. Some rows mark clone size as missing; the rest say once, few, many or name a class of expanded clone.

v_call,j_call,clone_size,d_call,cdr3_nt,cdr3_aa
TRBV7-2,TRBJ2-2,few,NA,TGTGCCAGCAGCCACTACGCGAACACCGGGGAGCTGTTTTTT,CASSHYANTGELFF
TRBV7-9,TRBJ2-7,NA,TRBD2,TGTGCCAGCAGCTCCCGGGGGGGCAAGGGAGACGAGCAGTACTTC,CASSSRGGKGDEQYF
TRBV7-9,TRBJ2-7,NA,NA,TGTGCCAGCAGCTTTGGAGTTGGTGGGGCCGAGCAGTACTTC,CASSFGVGGAEQYF
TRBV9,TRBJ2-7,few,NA,TGCGCCAGCAGCCAAGATAGGGGGACCTACGAGCAGTACTTC,CASSQDRGTYEQYF
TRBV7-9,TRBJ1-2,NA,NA,TGCGCCAGCAGCCACTGGCGACGTGATTATGGCTACACCTTC,CASSHWRRDYGYTF
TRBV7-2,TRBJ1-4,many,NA,TGTGCCAGCAGCTCTGAACAGGCAACTAATGAAAAACTGTTTTTT,CASSSEQATNEKLFF
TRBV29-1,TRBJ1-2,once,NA,TGCAGCGTTGAATGGCTAGCCGGGGAACTCTATGGCTACACCTTC,CSVEWLAGELYGYTF
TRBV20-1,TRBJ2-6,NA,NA,TGCAGTGCTTTAACAGTGACCCCTCTCTCTGGGGCCAACGTCCTGACTTTC,CSALTVTPLSGANVLTF
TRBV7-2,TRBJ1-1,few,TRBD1,TGTGCCAGCAGCTCTGCAACAGGGGTTAACACTGAAGCTTTCTTT,CASSSATGVNTEAFF
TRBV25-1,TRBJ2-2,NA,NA,TGTGCCAACAGGGGAGGGGTCACCGGGGAGCTGTTTTTT,CANRGGVTGELFF
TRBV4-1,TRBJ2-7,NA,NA,TGCGCCAGCAGCCAAGACGCGGGTTACTCCTACGAGCAGTACTTC,CASSQDAGYSYEQYF
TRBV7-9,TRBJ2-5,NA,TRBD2,TGTGCCAGCAGCTTTGGGACTAGCGGGGGGGCCGAGACCCAGTACTTC,CASSFGTSGGAETQYF
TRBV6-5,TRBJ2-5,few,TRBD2,TGTGCCAGCAGTTCCCCGACTAGCGGGAGAGGCGTGGGCGAGACCCAGTACTTC,CASSSPTSGRGVGETQYF
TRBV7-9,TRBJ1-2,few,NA,TGTGCCAGCAGCCCAGGGTCGGATCACTATGGCTACACCTTC,CASSPGSDHYGYTF
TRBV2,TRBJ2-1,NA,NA,TGTGCCAGCAGTGAGACCTACAATGAGCAGTTCTTC,CASSETYNEQFF
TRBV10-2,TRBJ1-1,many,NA,TGCGCCAGCAGTTCGGCCAGGACCACTGAAGCTTTCTTT,CASSSARTTEAFF
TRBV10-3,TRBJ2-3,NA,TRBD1,TGTGCCATCAGTGGGACAGGGGAAAGTGATACGCAGTATTTT,CAISGTGESDTQYF
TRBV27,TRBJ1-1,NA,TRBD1,TGTGCCAGCAGTTTCACAGGGGGCGTTATGAACACTGAAGCTTTCTTT,CASSFTGGVMNTEAFF
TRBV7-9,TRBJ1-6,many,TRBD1,TGTGCCAGCAGCCCGAGACAGGGAATGAATTCACCCCTCCACTTT,CASSPRQGMNSPLHF
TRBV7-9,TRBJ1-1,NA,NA,TGTGCCAGCAGCTTCATCAGAACAGGGAACACTGAAGCTTTCTTT,CASSFIRTGNTEAFF
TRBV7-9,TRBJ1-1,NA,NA,TGTGCCAGCAGCTTAGATATTGGGTACACTGAAGCTTTCTTT,CASSLDIGYTEAFF
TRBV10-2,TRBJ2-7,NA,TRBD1,TGCGCCACAAACGGGGCACAGGGGTCTCGCGAGCAGTACTTC,CATNGAQGSREQYF
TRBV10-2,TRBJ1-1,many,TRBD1,TGCGCCAGCAGTACAGGGGCGATGAACACTGAAGCTTTCTTT,CASSTGAMNTEAFF
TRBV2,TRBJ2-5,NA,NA,TGTGCCAGCAGTCCCGGGGAGACCCAGCACTTC,CASSPGETQHF
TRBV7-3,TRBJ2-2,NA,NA,TGTGCCAGCAGCTTAGGGGGCGCTTGCGGGGAGCTGTTTTTT,CASSLGGACGELFF
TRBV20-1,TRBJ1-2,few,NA,TGCAGTGCCCACCAACAGGGTACAGGGGGCTACACCTTC,CSAHQQGTGGYTF
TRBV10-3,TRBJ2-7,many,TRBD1,TGTGCCATCAGTGACCCCGAGGGCAGGGGGCCCTACGAGCAGTACTTC,CAISDPEGRGPYEQYF
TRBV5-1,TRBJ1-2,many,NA,TGCGCCAGCAGTGGAGACTATGGCTACACCTTC,CASSGDYGYTF
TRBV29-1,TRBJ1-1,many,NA,TGCAGCGCTACCCCGGGCGGGTCCACTGAAGCTTTCTTT,CSATPGGSTEAFF
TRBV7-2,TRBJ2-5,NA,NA,TGTGCCAGCAGCCCCCCTCCGTTCAAAGAGACCCAGTACTTC,CASSPPPFKETQYF
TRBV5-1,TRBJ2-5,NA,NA,TGCGCCAGCAGCTTTAGAGGCCTGACTCAAGAGACCCAGTGCTTC,CASSFRGLTQETQCF
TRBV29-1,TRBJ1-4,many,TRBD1,TGCAGCGCTTCTGACAGGGCGGGTGTTGTCGACGAAAAACTGTTTTTT,CSASDRAGVVDEKLFF
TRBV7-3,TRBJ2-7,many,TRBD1,TGTGCCAGCGCACCGGGACAGGGGTCGGAGCAGTACTTC,CASAPGQGSEQYF
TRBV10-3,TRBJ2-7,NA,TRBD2,TGTGCCATCAGTGCTAGAGGCCGGGACTACTCCTACGAGCAGTACTTC,CAISARGRDYSYEQYF
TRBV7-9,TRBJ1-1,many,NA,TGTGCCAGCAGCTTAGCCCGAAACACTGAAGCTTTCTTT,CASSLARNTEAFF
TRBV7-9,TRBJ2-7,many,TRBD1,TGTGCCAGCAGCGATGGAGGGACAGGGGCGTACTTC,CASSDGGTGAYF
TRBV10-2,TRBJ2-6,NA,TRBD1,TGCGCCAGCAGCCAGACAGGGAGAGGATTCTCTGGGGCCAACGTCCTGACTTTC,CASSQTGRGFSGANVLTF
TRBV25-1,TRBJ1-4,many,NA,TGTGCCAGCAGTGAAGGGTGGCGAGTCGAGGTTGGGGAAAAACTGTTTTTT,CASSEGWRVEVGEKLFF
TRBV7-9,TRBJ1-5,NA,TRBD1,TGTGCCAGCAGCTTAGCCGCGGGGACAGGGGATCAGCCCCAGCATTTT,CASSLAAGTGDQPQHF
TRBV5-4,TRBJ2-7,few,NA,TGTGCCAGCAGCTTGAGGGGGGGGGACTACGAGCAGTACTTC,CASSLRGGDYEQYF
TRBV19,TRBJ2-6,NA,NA,TGTGCCAGTGCAGACGGCAGCTCTGGGGCCAACGTCCCGACTTTC,CASADGSSGANVPTF
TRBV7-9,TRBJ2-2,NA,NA,TGCGCCAGCAGCCAAGTGGAGCGAAGAGCGAACACCGGGGAGCTGTTTTTT,CASSQVERRANTGELFF
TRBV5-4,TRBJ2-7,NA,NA,TGTGCCAGCAGCTTGGGGCTAGATAGGGGCGAGCAGTACTTC,CASSLGLDRGEQYF
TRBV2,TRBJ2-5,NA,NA,TGTGCCAGCAGAGGTCTACTAGAGACCCAGTACTTC,CASRGLLETQYF
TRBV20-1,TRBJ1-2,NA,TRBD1,TGCAGTGCTAGAGGTGGGAGGGGGCCTGGTGGCTACACCTTC,CSARGGRGPGGYTF